The rows below give T cell receptor beta chains drawn from one sample of a study of tumor-infiltrating lymphocytes in glioblastoma multiforme. TCRdb re-called the multiplex PCR reads through MiXCR, storing one row per CDR3 protein. The profile shows about 13,000 distinct CDR3 sequences, 66% of them singletons. Sequenced material: brain tumor tissue. The receptors come from a male donor with glioblastoma. Each CDR3 is given with its conserved first and last residue. A D gene is named only where the DNA matches it firmly. Where a row states a size, it is once, few, many or the class of an expanded clone; other rows omit it.

>TRBV11-2|TRBJ2-2|.|TRBD2
CVNTPSFGQGLAVNAGELFF
TGTGTCAACACCCCCTCATTCGGCCAAGGGCTAGCGGTAAACGCCGGGGAGCTGTTTTTT
>TRBV24-1|TRBJ2-2|once|.
CATSPGGRTGELFF
TGTGCCACCAGTCCCGGGGGGCGTACCGGGGAGCTGTTTTTT
>TRBV6-5|TRBJ1-6|.|.
CAGSYKGGGPLHF
TGTGCCGGCAGTTACAAAGGTGGCGGACCCCTCCACTTT
>TRBV28|TRBJ2-6|.|.
CASTKGRFSGANVLTF
TGTGCCAGCACCAAGGGACGGTTCTCTGGGGCCAACGTCCTGACTTTC
>TRBV11-1|TRBJ2-3|once|.
CASSLGLTGSIDTHYF
TGTGCCAGCAGCTTAGGACTAACGGGGAGCATAGATACGCATTATTTT
>TRBV12-3/TRBV12-4|TRBJ2-3|.|.
CASSPKGQGGDTQYF
TGTGCCAGCAGTCCTAAGGGGCAGGGCGGGGATACGCAGTATTTT
>TRBV4-1|TRBJ1-2|.|.
CASSQDRYMGNYSYTF
TGCGCCAGTAGCCAAGATCGATACATGGGAAACTATAGCTACACCTTC
>TRBV11-2|TRBJ2-1|once|.
CSSSFRLVDVHNVQFF
TGTTCCAGCAGCTTCCGACTAGTGGATGTCCACAATGTGCAGTTCTTC
>TRBV6-1|TRBJ2-5|.|.
CASTIATNQETQYF
TGTGCCAGCACGATCGCGACAAACCAAGAGACTCAGTACTTC
>TRBV29-1|TRBJ2-4|.|.
CSVGVTARNIHYF
TGCAGCGTTGGGGTTACGGCCAGAAACATTCATTACTTC
>TRBV30|TRBJ1-1|few|TRBD1
CAWRAWTGDTEPFF
TGTGCCTGGAGGGCATGGACAGGGGACACTGAGCCTTTCTTT
>TRBV11-1|TRBJ2-7|.|TRBD1
CASSLARLDRGYEEYF
TGTGCCAGCAGCTTGGCGCGTTTGGACAGGGGGTACGAGGAGTACTTC
>TRBV11-3|TRBJ2-1|.|.
CASSLDSGYNEQFF
TGTGCCAGCAGCCTAGACAGCGGCTATAATGAGCAGTTCTTC
>TRBV10-3|TRBJ2-3|.|TRBD1
CARVPWTGDYFDRTDTQYF
TGTGCCAGAGTCCCGTGGACAGGGGACTACTTTGACCGAACAGATACGCAGTATTTT
>TRBV7-9|TRBJ2-7|.|TRBD1
CASSVLPRQGANSYEQYF
TGTGCCAGCAGCGTACTTCCGAGACAGGGGGCGAACTCCTACGAGCAGTACTTC
>TRBV30|TRBJ2-7|.|TRBD2
CACQGSGRRYEQYF
TGTGCATGTCAGGGTAGCGGGAGACGCTACGAGCAGTACTTC
>TRBV4-2|TRBJ1-2|.|.
CASSQGGRALHGYTF
TGTGCCAGCAGCCAAGGGGGCAGGGCGTTACATGGCTACACCTTC
>TRBV11-3|TRBJ2-2|.|TRBD2
CASSSLAGGYTGELFF
TGTGCCAGCAGCTCCCTAGCGGGAGGGTACACCGGGGAGCTGTTTTTT
>TRBV27|TRBJ2-3|few|TRBD1
CASSFRQGTDTQYF
TGTGCCAGCAGTTTCCGACAGGGGACAGATACGCAGTATTTT
>TRBV7-9|TRBJ2-1|.|.
CAISLGLSGDLDEQFF
TGTGCCATCAGCTTAGGACTATCGGGAGACCTCGATGAGCAGTTCTTC
>TRBV14|TRBJ2-1|.|.
CASSQFGGSGDNEQFF
TGTGCCAGCAGCCAATTTGGGGGCAGCGGCGACAATGAGCAGTTCTTC
>TRBV6-5|TRBJ2-3|.|TRBD1
CASSFTTGGTDTQYF
TGTGCCAGCAGTTTCACAACAGGGGGCACAGATACGCAGTATTTT
>TRBV10-1|TRBJ2-1|.|TRBD2
CASNVPGTGGRKDNEKFF
TGCGCCAGCAATGTGCCGGGGACTGGCGGGAGGAAGGACAATGAGAAGTTCTTC
>TRBV5-1|TRBJ2-2|many|TRBD2
CASSEGLAGVDGELFF
TGCGCCAGCAGCGAGGGACTAGCGGGAGTAGACGGGGAGCTGTTTTTT
>TRBV5-8|TRBJ1-5|many|.
CASSLKAQSNQPQHF
TGTGCCAGCAGCCTAAAGGCGCAGAGCAATCAGCCCCAGCATTTT
>TRBV12-3/TRBV12-4|TRBJ2-7|.|.
CASSFREGEQYF
TGTGCCAGCAGTTTCCGGGAAGGCGAGCAGTACTTC
>TRBV4-1|TRBJ2-7|.|.
CASCQDWGYEQYF
TGCGCTAGCTGCCAAGATTGGGGATACGAGCAGTACTTC
>TRBV5-6|TRBJ1-1|many|.
CASSWERQLNTEAFF
TGTGCCAGCAGCTGGGAACGACAGTTGAACACTGAAGCTTTCTTT
>TRBV24-1|TRBJ2-2|.|TRBD2
CSTESREGPTGELLF
TGTTCCACCGAATCTAGGGAGGGACCCACCGGGGAGCTGCTTTTT
>TRBV4-3|TRBJ1-1|.|.
CASSQVPQRAAFF
TGCGCCAGCAGCCAAGTACCGCAGAGGGCTGCTTTCTTT
>TRBV14|TRBJ2-7|medium-sized|TRBD1
CASSQDSYGTGAYEQYF
TGTGCCAGCAGCCAAGATTCCTACGGGACAGGGGCCTACGAGCAGTACTTC
>TRBV29-1|TRBJ2-3|.|.
CSVDVAGEGTDTQYF
TGCAGCGTTGACGTGGCAGGGGAAGGCACAGATACGCAGTATTTT
>TRBV7-9|TRBJ2-1|few|.
CASSFGRGTGKQFF
TGTGCCAGCAGCTTTGGGAGAGGAACGGGTAAGCAGTTCTTC
>TRBV11-2|TRBJ2-2|.|.
CASTPSFGQGLAISTGELFF
TGTGCTAGCACCCCCTCATTCGGCCAAGGGCTAGCGATAAGCACCGGGGAGCTGTTTTTT
>TRBV20-1|TRBJ1-1|few|.
CTAREDSGPVGAFF
TGCACTGCTAGAGAGGACAGTGGGCCTGTTGGCGCTTTCTTT
>TRBV10-2|TRBJ1-4|.|.
CASTFSGFADGPFF
TGCGCCAGCACTTTTAGCGGGTTCGCAGATGGACCGTTTTTT
>TRBV10-3|TRBJ2-5|.|.
CAISPGVGQCNGRGETQYF
TGTGCCATCAGTCCGGGCGTTGGGCAGTGTAACGGCAGAGGAGAGACCCAGTACTTC
>TRBV29-1|TRBJ2-1|medium-sized|TRBD1
CSASQGEPYNEQFF
TGCAGCGCCAGCCAGGGGGAGCCCTACAATGAGCAGTTCTTC
>TRBV4-1|TRBJ1-1|once|.
CASSHDWGAAIEAFF
TGCGCCAGCAGCCATGATTGGGGGGCAGCCATCGAAGCTTTCTTT
>TRBV11-2|TRBJ2-1|.|.
CASSLLYGTLNEQFF
TGTGCCAGCAGCTTACTATATGGGACACTCAATGAGCAGTTCTTC
>TRBV11-3|TRBJ2-1|.|TRBD2
CASSGGSSGISPGPYNGQFF
TGTGCCAGCAGCGGAGGATCTAGCGGGATAAGTCCGGGACCCTACAATGGGCAGTTTTTC
>TRBV6-2/TRBV6-3|TRBJ2-1|.|TRBD2
CASSYSSSGSDEQFF
TGTGCCAGCAGTTATTCCAGTAGCGGGAGCGATGAGCAGTTCTTC